Below, 14 T cell receptor beta chains from the same sample are listed, as sequenced in a study of cytomegalovirus exposure and HLA in healthy donors. The table came from immunoSEQ multiplex PCR; TCRdb's copy has only in-frame clones and leaves some out. The sample holds 180,000 or so clones, around nine tenths seen once. The source material was PBMCs. The receptors were sampled from a man younger than 40 in good health and CMV-seropositive.

This chain uses TRBV21-1 with TRBJ2-1. TRBV21-1 is given as a pseudogene. This CDR3 comprises 15 residues. DNA of the CDR3: TGTGCCAGCAGCACTACACCGACCGACCCTAATGAGCAGTTCTTC. This gives the protein CASSTTPTDPNEQFF.

The rearrangement uses TRBV5-1 and TRBJ2-7, with D tentatively TRBD2 (6 bases). Between the trimmed V and J ends, which lost 4 bases and 7 bases, there was a span of 21 bases. Looked up from germline, CDR1 is SGHRS and CDR2 is YFSETQ. This CDR3 region has 15 residues. The CDR3 is CASSGGTGELEEQYF. The CDR3 DNA reads TGCGCCAGCAGCGGCGGGACTGGAGAATTGGAGGAGCAGTACTTC.

The genes are TRBV19 and TRBJ1-2, with 8 bases fitting TRBD1. CDR1 is LNHDA and CDR2 is SQIVND in the germline V gene (reference sequence). There are 15 residues in the CDR3. V lost 5 bases and J lost 5; bases outside the gene matches: 10. CDR3 loop: CASSSRQGAGYGYTF. The CDR3 DNA sequence: TGTGCCAGTAGTTCACGCCAGGGGGCTGGATATGGCTACACCTTC.

The CDR3 loop reads CASSSTLGGHAEAFF. CDR3 nucleotide sequence: TGTGCCAGCAGCTCGACCCTCGGGGGGCACGCTGAAGCTTTCTTT. The chain is built from TRBV7-9 and TRBJ1-1, with D tentatively TRBD1 (6 bases). V lost 4 bases and J lost 6, with 18 bases in between. Germline lookup yields CDR1 SEHNR and CDR2 FQNEAQ (reference sequence). The length of the CDR3 is 15 residues. Full variable domain (missing parts from reference TRBV7-9 and TRBJ1-1): DTGVSQNPRHKITKRGQNVTFRCDPISEHNRLYWYRQTLGQGPEFLTYFQNEAQLEKSRLLSDRFSAERPKGSFSTLEIQRTEQGDSAMYLCASSSTLGGHAEAFFGQGTRLTVV.

This clone was detected once. The chain carries TRBV9 and TRBJ2-5; D is unresolved. Trimming stripped 6 bases from V and 1 base from J, with 13 bases between. CDR3 length: 14 residues. Germline loops: CDR1 SGDLS, CDR2 YYNGEE. For the CDR3, the DNA is TGTGCCAGCAACCTCGGCGGACCCCAAGAGACCCAGTACTTC. It is translated as CASNLGGPQETQYF.

The chain couples TRBV9 to TRBJ2-1, with D unresolved. V lost 1 base and J 8 bases, leaving 13 bases between the germline ends. Per the germline V gene, CDR1 is SGDLS and CDR2 is YYNGEE. This CDR3 has 14 amino acids. CDR3 sequence (DNA): TGTGCCAGCAGCGTAAGTAATAGCCCCTATGAGCAGTTCTTC. Its protein product is CASSVSNSPYEQFF.

This clone was seen a single time. This chain connects TRBV28 to TRBJ1-2; possibly TRBD1 for D (5 bases). CDR3 length: 13 amino acids. The V end lost 6 bases, the J end lost 6 bases, and 14 bases lay between the germline ends. CDR1 is MDHEN, CDR2 SYDVKM, per germline. CDR3 nucleotide sequence: TGTGCCAGCAGGGGGGGAGGGGTTCATGGCTACACCTTC. Its protein is CASRGGGVHGYTF.

The chain carries TRBV9 and TRBJ2-2; D is perhaps TRBD1 (6 bases). CDR1 and CDR2 from the germline V gene are SGDLS and YYNGEE. The length of the CDR3 is 12 residues. Between the trimmed V and J ends, which lost 2 bases and 9 bases, there was a span of 8 bases. The chain's CDR3 is CASSVDRRELFF. The CDR3 bases are TGTGCCAGCAGCGTCGACAGGAGGGAGCTGTTTTTT.

The chain joins TRBV30 to TRBJ2-1; 11 bases align to TRBD1. CDR1 GTSNPN and CDR2 SVGIG come from the germline V gene (reference sequence). Germline trimming cut 2 bases from V and 6 bases from J; bases unmatched to any gene: 6. The CDR3 is made up of 15 amino acids. Here the CDR3 reads CAWSMTGQGGNEQFF. CDR3 bases: TGTGCCTGGAGTATGACGGGACAGGGGGGCAATGAGCAGTTCTTC.

The chain uses TRBV9 and TRBJ2-2; no firm D call. V was clipped by 0 bases and J by 7 bases, with 4 bases between them. There are 12 residues in the CDR3. Germline V CDR1 and CDR2: SGDLS, YYNGEE. CDR3 amino acids: CASSVAGGELFF. The CDR3 DNA reads TGTGCCAGCAGCGTAGCCGGCGGGGAGCTGTTTTTT.

This clone appeared once. This chain joins TRBV9 and TRBJ2-1; unclear D gene. The CDR3 consists of 15 residues. Deletions cut 0 bases from V and 2 bases from J, with 9 bases between. Germline V gene sequence: CDR1 SGDLS, CDR2 YYNGEE. CDR3 in amino acids: CASSVELSAYNEQFF. Written as DNA, the CDR3 is TGTGCCAGCAGCGTAGAGCTTAGTGCCTACAATGAGCAGTTCTTC.

The chain carries TRBV5-1 and TRBJ1-5, with 9 bases aligning to TRBD1. The CDR3 sequence is 14 residues long. Germline loops: CDR1 SGHRS, CDR2 YFSETQ. Trimming took 4 bases from V and 4 from J; bases not matched to a gene: 3. CDR3 residues: CASSVGQGNQPQHF. CDR3 in DNA: TGCGCCAGCAGCGTTGGACAGGGGAATCAGCCCCAGCATTTT.

The rearrangement uses TRBV7-6 and TRBJ1-2, with 10 positions matching TRBD1. V shed 7 bases and J 3 bases; nucleotides not matched to a gene: 5. Germline V gene data show CDR1 as SGHVS and CDR2 as FNYEAQ. The CDR3 has 14 residues. The CDR3, as DNA: TGTGCCAGCACAGAAGGGACAGGGGACTATGGCTACACCTTC. Translating gives CASTEGTGDYGYTF.

V is TRBV2 and J is TRBJ1-2; perhaps TRBD1 as D (5 bases). V shed 7 bases and J shed 3 bases, with 9 bases lying between them. Germline CDR1 SNHLY, CDR2 FYNNEI. The CDR3 covers 12 residues. CDR3 sequence: CASTRDDYGYTF. CDR3 coding DNA: TGTGCCAGCACCAGGGATGACTATGGCTACACCTTC.